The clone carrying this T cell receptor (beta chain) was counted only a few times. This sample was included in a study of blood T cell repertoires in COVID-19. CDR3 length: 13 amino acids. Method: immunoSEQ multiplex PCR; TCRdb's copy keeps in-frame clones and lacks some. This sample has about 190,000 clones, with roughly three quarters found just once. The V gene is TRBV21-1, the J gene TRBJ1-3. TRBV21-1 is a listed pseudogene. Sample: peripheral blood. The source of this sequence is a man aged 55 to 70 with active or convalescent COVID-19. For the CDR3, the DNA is TGTGCCAGCAGCAAACTCCGCGGTAACACCATATATTTT. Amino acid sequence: CASSKLRGNTIYF.